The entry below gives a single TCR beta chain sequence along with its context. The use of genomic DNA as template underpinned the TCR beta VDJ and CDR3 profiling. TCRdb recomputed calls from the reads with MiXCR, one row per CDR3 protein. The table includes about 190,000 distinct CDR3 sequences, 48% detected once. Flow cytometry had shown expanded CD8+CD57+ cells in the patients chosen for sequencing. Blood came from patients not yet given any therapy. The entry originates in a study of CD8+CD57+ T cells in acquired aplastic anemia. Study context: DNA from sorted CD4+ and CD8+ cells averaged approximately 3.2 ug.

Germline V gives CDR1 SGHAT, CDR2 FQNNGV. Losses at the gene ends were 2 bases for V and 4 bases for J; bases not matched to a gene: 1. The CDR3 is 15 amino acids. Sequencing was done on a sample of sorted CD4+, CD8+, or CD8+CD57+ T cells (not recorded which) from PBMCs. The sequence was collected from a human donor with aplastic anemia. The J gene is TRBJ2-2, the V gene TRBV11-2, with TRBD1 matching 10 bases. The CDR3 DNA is TGTGCCAGCAGCTTAAGGGACAGGGGCACCGGGGAGCTGTTTTTT. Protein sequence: CASSLRDRGTGELFF.